Sequencing of this TCR beta chain was carried out in a study of T cells in Graves' hyperthyroidism and ophthalmopathy (dated by TCRdb to about 2019). Study-wide context: TCR V-J signatures able to tell the groups apart were searched for in a discovery cohort of 95 to 100 patients, of whom more than 40 had Graves' ophthalmopathy and around 56 had stable Graves' hyperthyroidism. Whether ophthalmopathy could be predicted prospectively was tested in an independent validation cohort made up of roughly 19 hyperthyroidism patients plus 17 patients who later progressed to ophthalmopathy. The approximately 100 discovery patients were divided at random into training and test sets in a 7:3 ratio. In addition, the study compared T-cell repertoires in thyroid tissue and in blood from several Graves' hyperthyroidism patients. Following sampling, methimazole starting at 30 mg daily was given to hyperthyroidism patients, and high-dose intravenous methylprednisolone was given to ophthalmopathy patients. TCR Vbeta CDR3 sequencing of some 140 peripheral blood samples (roughly 41 ophthalmopathy, some 75 hyperthyroidism and roughly 17 progressor patients) is reported in the paper.

Any patient with an uncontrolled infection, another autoimmune disease, pregnancy or lactation was excluded. Clinical symptoms, serum thyroxine and TRAb, thyroid ultrasound, and orbital computed tomography formed the basis for the diagnoses. Trizol reagent was used to extract total RNA, and RNA quality was then checked on an Agilent 2100 Bioanalyzer. Amplification of TCR beta CDR3 regions was carried out from RNA transcripts. The first round of RT-PCR for the TCR CDR3 was performed with the HTBI primer set and the Qiagen OneStep RT-PCR kit. A second multiplex PCR round built the libraries, followed by size selection and purification. The libraries were sequenced on an Illumina HiSeq2000 using paired-end 100 bp reads. The paper's processing steps were these. SOAPnuke was used to process the raw data, with reads discarded if the reads contained adapters or uncalled bases, had a mean Phred below 15, or lacked an exact constant-primer or identifier match. COPE v1.2.5 was used to merge the high-quality paired reads, and each unique nucleotide sequence was defined as a clonotype. MiTCR v1.1 was used to align the clonotypes against IMGT TRBV, TRBD and TRBJ reference segments. Only V-J combinations with frequency above 0.0001, covering 99.2% of repertoires, were analysed. The TCS score was defined as F50 (clonal expansion) divided by E x V (chaos), with BLOSUM62-based TCRdist calculated between CDR3 peptides within each V-J. Welch's t-statistics and random forest reduced some 510 V-J features to 10 to 15, which were used in a naive Bayes classifier (R e1071). Thyroid-blood repertoire similarity was quantified with the Morisita-Horn index. Clones were called with MiXCR by TCRdb after fastp trimmed the public reads at Q25, and only in-frame beta chains were retained. Every distinct CDR3 protein forms one entry, paired with its most common genes and DNA. The V and J calls come from TCRdb's annotation, not from the publication. Within this sample are around 620,000 distinct CDR3 sequences, with about 45% of them counted one time only. The ten largest clones take up about 20% of the sample.

Regarding this clonotype: No antigen is known for it. It has no much larger one-base neighbor in the sample; base qualities were not kept.

What the research found in general, with its limitations: Most expanded thyroid clonotypes (frequency above 0.001) were also detected in blood, suggesting blood repertoires may reflect thyroid immune responses. No statistical method was used to fix the sample size in advance, and group allocation was not hidden from the investigators. During validation, the model predicted progression to ophthalmopathy a median of around six months ahead of onset, with more than 60% sensitivity and roughly 75% specificity. Ophthalmopathy was separated from stable hyperthyroidism by a 13 V-J signature model, with 85% to 90% sensitivity and around 81% specificity obtained in cross-validation and 80%/75% obtained in testing.

The CDR3 holds 15 amino acids from the cysteine to the phenylalanine. Of the read, only the CDR3 DNA is kept; its 45 bases are in frame from base 1. The junction carries 16 bases between V and J, which are trimmed by 3 bases and 5 bases respectively. The germline V gene sets CDR1 to MDHEN and CDR2 to SYDVKM. This chain is built from TRBV28 and TRBJ2-5, and TRBD1 may be the D gene, going by 7 matching bases. This TCR derives from an adult woman with Graves' disease, either hyperthyroidism or ophthalmopathy (not recorded which). The sample was peripheral blood or thyroid tissue (not recorded which). CDR3 loop: CASSFLDRRGETQYF. The DNA sequence is as follows: TGTGCCAGCAGTTTCTTGGACAGGAGGGGGGAGACCCAGTACTTC. The variable domain in full, with residues beyond the CDR3 obtained from the reference TRBV28 and TRBJ2-5 genes, is DVKVTQSSRYLVKRTGEKVFLECVQDMDHENMFWYRQDPGLGLRLIYFSYDVKMKEKGDIPEGYSVSREKKERFSLILESASTNQTSMYLCASSFLDRRGETQYFGPGTRLLVL.